A selection of T cell receptor beta chains follows, all from one sample in a study of identical twins. TCRdb independently ran MiXCR on the 5' RACE reads; one entry per CDR3 protein. The sample lists 500,000 or so distinct CDR3 sequences, about 13% occurring once. This same sample was also part of a study on yellow fever vaccine responses in identical twins.

Sequenced: CD4+ T cells sorted from blood. The receptors shown here come from a woman in her late teens or twenties in good health. Both conserved end residues are part of each CDR3. A D gene is named only where the DNA matches it firmly. The listing skips clone size in some rows; elsewhere it reads once, few, many or a size class.

TRBV18	TRBJ1-6	few	-	CASSPPGALRSPLHF	TGTGCCAGCTCACCACCAGGGGCCCTAAGATCACCCCTCCACTTT
TRBV29-1	TRBJ2-3	many	-	CSVEAQGTDTQYF	TGCAGCGTTGAAGCCCAGGGGACAGATACGCAGTATTTT
TRBV6-5	TRBJ2-7	few	-	CASSYMEEQYF	TGTGCCAGCAGTTATATGGAAGAGCAGTACTTC
TRBV27	TRBJ2-7	-	TRBD2	CASSSKPGLAGGQTYERYF	TGTGCCAGCAGTTCGAAACCGGGACTAGCGGGGGGCCAAACCTACGAGCGGTACTTC
TRBV29-1	TRBJ2-1	few	TRBD1	CSATGVGEQFF	TGCAGCGCAACAGGGGTGGGTGAGCAGTTCTTC
TRBV6-1	TRBJ2-5	-	-	CASRWGETQYF	TGTGCCAGCAGGTGGGGGGAGACCCAGTACTTC
TRBV5-1	TRBJ2-7	few	TRBD1	CASSSAGTGGEQYF	TGCGCCAGCAGCTCGGCCGGGACAGGGGGCGAGCAGTACTTC
TRBV20-1	TRBJ1-2	-	-	CSSNYGYTF	TGCAGTTCAAACTATGGCTACACCTTC
TRBV4-2	TRBJ2-7	few	TRBD2	CASSQALGLAGGRYEQYF	TGTGCCAGCAGCCAAGCGCTTGGGCTAGCGGGGGGTAGGTACGAGCAGTACTTC
TRBV6-1	TRBJ1-1	-	-	CASSNTGSTEAFF	TGTGCCAGCAGCAATACGGGGTCCACTGAAGCTTTCTTT
TRBV20-1	TRBJ2-5	-	-	CSANAPGTQETQYF	TGCAGTGCTAATGCCCCAGGGACTCAAGAGACCCAGTACTTC
TRBV7-6	TRBJ1-1	-	TRBD1	CASSLRDSNTEAFF	TGTGCCAGCAGCTTGAGGGACAGCAACACTGAAGCTTTCTTT
TRBV7-2	TRBJ2-7	-	TRBD2	CASSLVSSGSNPEQYF	TGTGCCAGCAGCTTAGTTAGTAGCGGGAGTAATCCCGAGCAGTACTTC
TRBV6-2/TRBV6-3	TRBJ1-2	-	-	CASNQNYGYTF	TGTGCCAGCAACCAGAACTATGGCTACACCTTC
TRBV28	TRBJ1-1	few	-	CASSLTGPLNTEAFF	TGTGCCAGCAGTCTGACAGGCCCCCTGAACACTGAAGCTTTCTTT
TRBV12-5	TRBJ2-7	few	TRBD1	CASVPRGQTSNSPYEQYF	TGTGCTAGTGTCCCCCGGGGACAGACTTCGAATTCTCCCTACGAGCAGTACTTC
TRBV7-2	TRBJ2-5	many	-	CASSTSYSAETQYF	TGTGCCAGCAGCACATCTTATTCTGCGGAGACCCAGTACTTC
TRBV7-9	TRBJ2-7	few	-	CASNLLSGGKSYEQYF	TGTGCCAGCAACCTCCTTAGTGGGGGCAAGAGCTACGAGCAGTACTTC
TRBV3-1	TRBJ2-3	few	TRBD2	CASSTRTSGKDTQYF	TGTGCCAGCAGCACACGGACTAGCGGGAAAGATACGCAGTATTTT
TRBV7-9	TRBJ2-6	few	-	CASSLSPGANVLTF	TGTGCCAGCAGCTTAAGCCCTGGGGCCAACGTCCTGACTTTC
TRBV6-5	TRBJ2-7	-	-	CASSSRDTFYYEQYF	TGTGCCAGCAGTTCCAGGGACACATTTTACTACGAGCAGTACTTC
TRBV9	TRBJ2-5	-	-	CASSVGWGRQETQYF	TGTGCCAGCAGCGTAGGCTGGGGGAGGCAAGAGACCCAGTACTTC
TRBV13	TRBJ2-2	-	TRBD2	CASSSSGAGTGELFF	TGTGCCAGCAGTTCTAGCGGAGCCGGGACTGGGGAGCTGTTTTTT
TRBV18	TRBJ1-2	few	-	CASSPASRPHGGYTF	TGTGCCAGCTCACCAGCAAGCCGGCCCCACGGGGGCTACACCTTC
TRBV20-1	TRBJ2-2	few	-	CSTKPGRNTGELFF	TGCAGTACGAAACCGGGCAGAAACACCGGGGAGCTGTTTTTT
TRBV10-3	TRBJ2-3	many	TRBD1	CAISRQGEGDTQYF	TGTGCCATCAGTAGACAGGGAGAAGGAGATACGCAGTATTTT
TRBV2	TRBJ2-7	-	-	CASSLAEGKNEQYF	TGTGCCAGCAGTCTAGCCGAGGGGAAGAACGAGCAGTACTTC
TRBV5-1	TRBJ2-2	many	-	CASSQRTPNTGELFF	TGCGCCAGCAGCCAGCGGACGCCGAACACCGGGGAGCTGTTTTTT
TRBV12-3/TRBV12-4	TRBJ2-5	-	-	CASSLNLGGQGARDQYF	TGTGCCAGCAGTCTAAATCTGGGAGGGCAGGGGGCCAGGGACCAGTACTTC
TRBV7-2	TRBJ2-4	-	-	CASSLASQAGKNIQYF	TGTGCCAGCAGCTTAGCGTCCCAGGCGGGGAAAAACATTCAGTACTTC
TRBV5-1	TRBJ2-7	-	-	CASKPLRDAIAYEQYF	TGCGCCAGCAAACCCCTCCGGGACGCAATAGCCTACGAGCAGTACTTC
TRBV9	TRBJ2-1	many	-	CASSRTLDAAGKSVEQFF	TGTGCCAGCAGCAGAACTTTGGACGCTGCGGGGAAGTCGGTTGAGCAGTTCTTC
TRBV11-2	TRBJ2-6	-	-	CASSKRQKEDSGANVLTF	TGTGCCAGCAGCAAACGACAGAAAGAAGACTCTGGGGCCAACGTCCTGACTTTC
TRBV12-3/TRBV12-4	TRBJ2-7	-	-	CASSNQGTYEQYF	TGTGCCAGCAGTAACCAGGGGACCTACGAGCAGTACTTC
TRBV20-1	TRBJ2-7	few	-	CSAPNGGLDYEQYF	TGCAGTGCGCCGAACGGAGGATTAGACTACGAGCAGTACTTC
TRBV5-1	TRBJ2-7	few	-	CASSLGPGSEQYF	TGCGCCAGCAGTCTTGGGCCGGGTTCCGAGCAGTACTTC
TRBV3-1	TRBJ2-2	-	-	CASSQVGSTGELFF	TGTGCCAGCAGCCAAGTTGGGAGCACCGGGGAGCTGTTTTTT
TRBV12-3/TRBV12-4	TRBJ1-1	many	-	CASKGDRQNTEAFF	TGTGCCAGCAAGGGCGATCGCCAGAACACTGAAGCTTTCTTT
TRBV10-2	TRBJ2-5	few	-	CASRASDWMKTQYF	TGCGCCAGCAGGGCTAGCGATTGGATGAAGACCCAGTACTTC
TRBV4-2	TRBJ2-7	-	-	CASGSGRPPYEQYF	TGTGCCAGCGGGAGCGGGCGACCTCCGTACGAGCAGTACTTC
TRBV11-2	TRBJ2-3	few	-	CASSLNRVTDTQYF	TGTGCCAGCAGCCTAAACAGGGTTACAGATACGCAGTATTTT
TRBV3-1	TRBJ2-2	-	TRBD1	CASSQRTGRGELFF	TGTGCCAGCAGCCAACGGACAGGGCGCGGGGAGCTGTTTTTT
TRBV2	TRBJ2-7	many	-	CASSGRKYEQYF	TGTGCCAGCAGTGGTAGGAAGTACGAGCAGTACTTC
TRBV6-1	TRBJ2-7	-	TRBD2	CASIKTPGLAAVGTYEQYF	TGTGCCAGCATCAAAACCCCGGGACTAGCGGCAGTAGGAACCTACGAGCAGTACTTC
TRBV15	TRBJ2-2	-	-	CATSRAGDRKFTGELFF	TGTGCCACCAGCAGAGCGGGGGACAGAAAATTCACCGGGGAGCTGTTTTTT
TRBV4-2	TRBJ2-7	-	TRBD2	CASSQDLAGANSYEQYF	TGTGCCAGCAGCCAAGATCTTGCGGGAGCGAACAGCTACGAGCAGTACTTC
TRBV6-1	TRBJ2-1	few	TRBD2	CASSPTMTGLAGDNEQFF	TGTGCCAGCAGTCCTACCATGACGGGACTAGCGGGGGACAATGAGCAGTTCTTC
TRBV7-9	TRBJ2-7	few	-	CASSPQGLTYEQYF	TGTGCCAGCAGCCCGCAGGGACTGACCTACGAGCAGTACTTC